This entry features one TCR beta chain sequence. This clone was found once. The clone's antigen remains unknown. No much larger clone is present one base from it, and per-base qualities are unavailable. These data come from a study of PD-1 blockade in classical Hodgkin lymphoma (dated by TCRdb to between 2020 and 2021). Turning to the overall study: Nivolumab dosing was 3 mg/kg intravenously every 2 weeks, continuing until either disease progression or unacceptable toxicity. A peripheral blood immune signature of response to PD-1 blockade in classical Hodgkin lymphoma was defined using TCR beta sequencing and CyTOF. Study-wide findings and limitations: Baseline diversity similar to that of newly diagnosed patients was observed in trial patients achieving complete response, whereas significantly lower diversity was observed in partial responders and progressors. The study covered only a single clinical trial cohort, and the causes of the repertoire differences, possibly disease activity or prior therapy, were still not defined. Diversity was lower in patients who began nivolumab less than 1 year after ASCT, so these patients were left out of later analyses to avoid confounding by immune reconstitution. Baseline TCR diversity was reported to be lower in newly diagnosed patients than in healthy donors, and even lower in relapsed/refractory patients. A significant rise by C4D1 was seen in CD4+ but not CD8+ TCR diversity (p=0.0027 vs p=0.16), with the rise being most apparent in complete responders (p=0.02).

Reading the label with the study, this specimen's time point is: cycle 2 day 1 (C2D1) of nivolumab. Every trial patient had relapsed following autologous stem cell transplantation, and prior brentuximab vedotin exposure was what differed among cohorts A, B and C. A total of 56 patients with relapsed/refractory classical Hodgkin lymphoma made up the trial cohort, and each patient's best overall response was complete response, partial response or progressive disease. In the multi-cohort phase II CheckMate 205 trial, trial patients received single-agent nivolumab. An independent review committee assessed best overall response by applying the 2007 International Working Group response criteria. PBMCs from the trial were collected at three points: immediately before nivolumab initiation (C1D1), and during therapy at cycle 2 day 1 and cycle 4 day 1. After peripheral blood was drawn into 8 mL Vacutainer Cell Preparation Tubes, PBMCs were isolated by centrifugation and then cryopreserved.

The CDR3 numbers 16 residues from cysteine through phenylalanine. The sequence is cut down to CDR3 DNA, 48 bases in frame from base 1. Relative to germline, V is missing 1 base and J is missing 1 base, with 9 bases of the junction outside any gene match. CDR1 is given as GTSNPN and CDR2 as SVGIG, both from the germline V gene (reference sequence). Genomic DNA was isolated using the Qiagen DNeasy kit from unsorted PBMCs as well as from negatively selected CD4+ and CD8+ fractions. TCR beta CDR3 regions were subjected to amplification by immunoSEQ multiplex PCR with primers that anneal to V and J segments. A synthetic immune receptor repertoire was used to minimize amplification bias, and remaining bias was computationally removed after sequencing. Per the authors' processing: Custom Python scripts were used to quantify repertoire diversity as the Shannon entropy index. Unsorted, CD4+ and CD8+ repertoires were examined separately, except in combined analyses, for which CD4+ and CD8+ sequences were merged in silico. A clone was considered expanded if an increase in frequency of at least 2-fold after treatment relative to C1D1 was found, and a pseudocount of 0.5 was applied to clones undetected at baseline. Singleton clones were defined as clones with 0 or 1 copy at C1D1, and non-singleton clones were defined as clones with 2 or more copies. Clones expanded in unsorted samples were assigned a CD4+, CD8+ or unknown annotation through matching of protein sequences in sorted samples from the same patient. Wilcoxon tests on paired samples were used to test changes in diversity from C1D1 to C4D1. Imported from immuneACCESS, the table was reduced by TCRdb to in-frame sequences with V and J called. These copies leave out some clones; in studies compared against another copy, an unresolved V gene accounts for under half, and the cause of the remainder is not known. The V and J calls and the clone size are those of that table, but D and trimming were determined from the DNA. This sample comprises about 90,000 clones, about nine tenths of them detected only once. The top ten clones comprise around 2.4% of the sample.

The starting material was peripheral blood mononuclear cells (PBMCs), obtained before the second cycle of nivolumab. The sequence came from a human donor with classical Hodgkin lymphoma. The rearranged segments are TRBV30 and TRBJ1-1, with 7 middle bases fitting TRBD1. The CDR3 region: CAWSAWGTGENTEAFF. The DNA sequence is TGTGCCTGGAGTGCCTGGGGAACAGGGGAGAACACTGAAGCTTTCTTT. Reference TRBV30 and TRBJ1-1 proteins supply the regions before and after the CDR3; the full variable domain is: SQTIHQWPATLVQPVGSPLSLECTVEGTSNPNLYWYRQAAGRGLQLLFYSVGIGQISSEVPQNLSASRPQDRQFILSSKKLLLSDSGFYLCAWSAWGTGENTEAFFGQGTRLTVV.